This is a list of T cell receptor beta chains from one sample in a study of shared clonotypes between healthy human individuals. Clones were sequenced by immunoSEQ multiplex PCR, and TCRdb holds only the in-frame ones, with some missing. The data show millions of clones, 95% seen once. The source material was naive CD4+ T cells sorted from blood. Every receptor here comes from a man between 18 and 29 years old in good health. The CDR3 runs from the conserved cysteine through the conserved F or W. The D gene is left open where the match is weak. The size entry is marked missing in some rows and otherwise reads once, few, many or a size class.

D	J	size	V	DNA	CDR3
TRBD1	TRBJ2-7	-	TRBV6-6	TGTGCCAGCATCGGGACAGGGGGACCCTACGAGCAGTACTTC	CASIGTGGPYEQYF
TRBD2	TRBJ2-5	-	TRBV9	TGTGCCAGCAGCGTGGCTAGCGGGGTCGGTCAAGAGACCCAGTACTTC	CASSVASGVGQETQYF
TRBD1	TRBJ1-2	-	TRBV7-2	TGTGCCAGCAGCTTAGAGCCAGGGGGCACTGGCTACACCTTC	CASSLEPGGTGYTF
-	TRBJ1-1	-	TRBV10-3	TGTGCCATCACGAGACAGAAGAACACTGAAGCTTTCTTT	CAITRQKNTEAFF
-	TRBJ1-6	-	TRBV28	TGTGCCAGCCGAATCCTCGGGCCCTCACCCCTCCACTTT	CASRILGPSPLHF
-	TRBJ2-7	-	TRBV5-1	TGCGCCAGCAGCTCCCCGGGGGCCGACGAGCAGTACTTC	CASSSPGADEQYF
-	TRBJ2-3	-	TRBV19	TGTGCCAGTGAAGGGCAGTACACAGATACGCAGTATTTT	CASEGQYTDTQYF
TRBD1	TRBJ2-1	-	TRBV2	TGTGCCAGCAGTGATCGGGGACAGGTGTACAATGAGCAGTTCTTC	CASSDRGQVYNEQFF
TRBD2	TRBJ2-3	-	TRBV5-4	TGTGCCAGCAGCTTCCGACTAGCGGGAGACTCAGATACGCAGTATTTT	CASSFRLAGDSDTQYF
TRBD2	TRBJ2-4	-	TRBV5-6	TGTGCCAGCAGCCCCCTGACGGGAGGGCCGGGGGGCAAAAACATTCAGTACTTC	CASSPLTGGPGGKNIQYF
TRBD1	TRBJ2-1	-	TRBV6-5	TGTGCCAGCAGATCCCCCGGACAGGGGACTAATGAGCAGTTCTTC	CASRSPGQGTNEQFF
-	TRBJ1-1	-	TRBV5-1	TGCGCCAGCAGCTTGGACCGTCAGGGCCCGTACACTGAAGCTTTCTTT	CASSLDRQGPYTEAFF
-	TRBJ2-5	once	TRBV6-5	TGTGCCACCTCCCGGGGCAGAGGGCAAGAGACCCAGTACTTC	CATSRGRGQETQYF
TRBD1	TRBJ2-7	-	TRBV5-1	TGCGCCAGCAGCTTGCGATCGGGACAGGGAAGCAGCGAGCAGTACTTC	CASSLRSGQGSSEQYF
-	TRBJ1-1	once	TRBV6-5	TGTGCCAGCAGTACCCTGGGAGGCGGCACTGAAGCTTTCTTT	CASSTLGGGTEAFF
TRBD2	TRBJ2-7	-	TRBV7-2	TGTGCCAGCGGCAGCGGGAGGACCTACGAGCAGTACTTC	CASGSGRTYEQYF
TRBD1	TRBJ1-1	-	TRBV6-4	TGTGCCAGCAGTGACTCGGTGGGCAGGGGGAGAGATTACACTGAAGCTTTCTTT	CASSDSVGRGRDYTEAFF
TRBD2	TRBJ2-2	-	TRBV7-2	TGTGCCAGCAGCTTAGCAGGGACTACAAACGGGGAGCTGTTTTTT	CASSLAGTTNGELFF